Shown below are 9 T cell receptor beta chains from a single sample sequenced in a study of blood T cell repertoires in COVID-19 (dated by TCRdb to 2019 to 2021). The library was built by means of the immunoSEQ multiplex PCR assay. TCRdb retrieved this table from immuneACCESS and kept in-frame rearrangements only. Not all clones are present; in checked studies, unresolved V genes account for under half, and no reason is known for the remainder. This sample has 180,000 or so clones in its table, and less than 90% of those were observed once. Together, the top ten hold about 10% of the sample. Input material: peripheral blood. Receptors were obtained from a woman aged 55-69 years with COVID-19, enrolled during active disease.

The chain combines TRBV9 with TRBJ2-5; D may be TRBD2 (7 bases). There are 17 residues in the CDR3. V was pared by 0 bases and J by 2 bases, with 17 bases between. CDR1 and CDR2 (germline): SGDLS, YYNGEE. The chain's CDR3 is CASSVAGGGIGQETQYF. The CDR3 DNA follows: TGTGCCAGCAGCGTAGCGGGCGGGGGCATCGGACAAGAGACCCAGTACTTC. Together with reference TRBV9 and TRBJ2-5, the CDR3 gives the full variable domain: DSGVTQTPKHLITATGQRVTLRCSPRSGDLSVYWYQQSLDQGLQFLIQYYNGEERAKGNILERFSAQQFPDLHSELNLSSLELGDSALYFCASSVAGGGIGQETQYFGPGTRLLVL.

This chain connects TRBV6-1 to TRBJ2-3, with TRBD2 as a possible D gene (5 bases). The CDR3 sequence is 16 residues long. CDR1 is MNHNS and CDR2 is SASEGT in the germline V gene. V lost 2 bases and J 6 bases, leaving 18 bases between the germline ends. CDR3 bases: TGTGCCAGCAGTGAAACTAGGTCTGGGGTATTGGATACGCAGTATTTT. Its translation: CASSETRSGVLDTQYF.

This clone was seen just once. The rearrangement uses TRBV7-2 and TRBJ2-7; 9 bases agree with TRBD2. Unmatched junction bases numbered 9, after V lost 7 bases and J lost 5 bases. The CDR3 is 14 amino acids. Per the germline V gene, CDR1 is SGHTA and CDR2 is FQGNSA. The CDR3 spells CASTKGLARNEQYF. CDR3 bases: TGTGCCAGCACTAAAGGACTAGCGAGGAACGAGCAGTACTTC.

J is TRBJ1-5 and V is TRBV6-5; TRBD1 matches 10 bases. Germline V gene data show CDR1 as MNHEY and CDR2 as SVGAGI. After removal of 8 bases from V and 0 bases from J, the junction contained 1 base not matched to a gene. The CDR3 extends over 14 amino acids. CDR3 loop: CASDRGPSNQPQHF. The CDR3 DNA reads TGTGCCAGCGACAGGGGGCCTAGCAATCAGCCCCAGCATTTT.

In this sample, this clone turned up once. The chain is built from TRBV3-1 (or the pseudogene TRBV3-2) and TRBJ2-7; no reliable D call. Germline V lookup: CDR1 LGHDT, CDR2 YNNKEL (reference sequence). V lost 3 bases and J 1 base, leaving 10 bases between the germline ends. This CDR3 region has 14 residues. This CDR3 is CASSQGPTSYEQYF. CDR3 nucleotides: TGTGCCAGCAGCCAGGGCCCTACATCCTACGAGCAGTACTTC.

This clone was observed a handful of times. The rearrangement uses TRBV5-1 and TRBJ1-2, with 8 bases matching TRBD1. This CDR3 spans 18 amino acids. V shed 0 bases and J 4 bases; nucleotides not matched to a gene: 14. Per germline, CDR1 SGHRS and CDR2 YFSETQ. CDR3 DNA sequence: TGCGCCAGCAGCTTGGGGGGTGACAGGGGCCACAGCCGCTATGGCTACACCTTC. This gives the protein CASSLGGDRGHSRYGYTF. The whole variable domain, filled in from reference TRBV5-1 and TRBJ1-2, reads KAGVTQTPRYLIKTRGQQVTLSCSPISGHRSVSWYQQTPGQGLQFLFEYFSETQRNKGNFPGRFSGRQFSNSRSEMNVSTLELGDSALYLCASSLGGDRGHSRYGYTFGSGTRLTVV.

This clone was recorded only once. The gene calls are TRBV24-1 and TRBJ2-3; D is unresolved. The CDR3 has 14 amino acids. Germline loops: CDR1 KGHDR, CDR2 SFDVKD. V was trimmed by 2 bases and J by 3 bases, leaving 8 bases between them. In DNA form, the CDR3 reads TGTGCCACCAGTGATTCTCGTAGTACAGATACGCAGTATTTT. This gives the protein CATSDSRSTDTQYF.

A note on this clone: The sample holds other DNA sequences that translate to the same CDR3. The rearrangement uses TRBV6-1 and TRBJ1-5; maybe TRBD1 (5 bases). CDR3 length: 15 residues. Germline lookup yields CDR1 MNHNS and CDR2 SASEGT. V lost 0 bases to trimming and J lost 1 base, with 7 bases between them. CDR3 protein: CASSEAGGSNQPQHF. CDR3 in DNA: TGTGCCAGCAGTGAAGCGGGGGGGAGCAATCAGCCCCAGCATTTT.

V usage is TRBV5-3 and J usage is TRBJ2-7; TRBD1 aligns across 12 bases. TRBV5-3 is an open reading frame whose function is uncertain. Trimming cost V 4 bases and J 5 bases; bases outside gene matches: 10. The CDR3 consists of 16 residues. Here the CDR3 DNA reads TGTGCCAGAAGCGGGACAGGGGGCGCGAGATTCCACGAGCAGTACTTC. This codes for CARSGTGGARFHEQYF.